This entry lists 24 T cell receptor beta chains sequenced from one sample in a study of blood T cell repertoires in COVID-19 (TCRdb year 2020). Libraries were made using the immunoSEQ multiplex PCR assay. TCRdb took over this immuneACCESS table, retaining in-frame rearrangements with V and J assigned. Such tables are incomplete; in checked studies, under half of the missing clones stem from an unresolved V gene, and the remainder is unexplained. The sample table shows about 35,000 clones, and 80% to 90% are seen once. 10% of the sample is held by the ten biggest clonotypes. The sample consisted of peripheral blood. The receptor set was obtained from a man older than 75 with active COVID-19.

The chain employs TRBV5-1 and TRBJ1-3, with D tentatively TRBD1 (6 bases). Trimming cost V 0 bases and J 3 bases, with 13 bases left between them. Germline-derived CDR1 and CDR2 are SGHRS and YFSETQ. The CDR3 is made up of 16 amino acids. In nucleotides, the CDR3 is TGCGCCAGCAGCTTGGCCGACAGGTCGATTGGAAACACCATATATTTT. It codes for CASSLADRSIGNTIYF.

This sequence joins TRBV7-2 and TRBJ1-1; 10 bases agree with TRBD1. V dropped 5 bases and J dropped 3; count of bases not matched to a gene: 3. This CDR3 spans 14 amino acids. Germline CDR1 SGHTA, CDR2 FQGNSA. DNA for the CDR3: TGTGCCAGCAGCCAGGGACAGGGGCACACTGAAGCTTTCTTT. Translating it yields CASSQGQGHTEAFF.

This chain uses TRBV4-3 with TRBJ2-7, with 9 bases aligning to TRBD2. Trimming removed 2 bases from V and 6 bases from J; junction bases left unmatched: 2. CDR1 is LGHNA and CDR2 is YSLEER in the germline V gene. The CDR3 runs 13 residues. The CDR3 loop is CASSQRLAAEQYF. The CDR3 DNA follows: TGCGCCAGCAGCCAAAGACTAGCGGCCGAGCAGTACTTC.

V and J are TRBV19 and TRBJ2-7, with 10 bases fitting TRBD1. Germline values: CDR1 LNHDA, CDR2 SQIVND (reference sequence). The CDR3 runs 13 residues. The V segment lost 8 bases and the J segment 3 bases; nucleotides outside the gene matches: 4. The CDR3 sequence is CASWDRGFYEQYF. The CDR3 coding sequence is TGTGCCAGTTGGGACAGGGGATTCTACGAGCAGTACTTC.

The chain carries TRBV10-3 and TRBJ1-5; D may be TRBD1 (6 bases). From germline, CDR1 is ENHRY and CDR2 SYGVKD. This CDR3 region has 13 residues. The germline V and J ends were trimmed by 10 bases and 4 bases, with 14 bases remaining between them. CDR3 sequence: CATSGQGNQPQHF. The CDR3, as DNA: TGTGCCACTTCCGGTCAGGGGAATCAGCCCCAGCATTTT.

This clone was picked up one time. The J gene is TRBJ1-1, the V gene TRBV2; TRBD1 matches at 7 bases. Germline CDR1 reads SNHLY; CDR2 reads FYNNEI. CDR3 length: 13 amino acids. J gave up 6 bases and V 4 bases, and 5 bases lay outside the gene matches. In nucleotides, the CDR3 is TGTGCCAGCAGTGGACAGGGTTCTTCTGAAGCTTTCTTT. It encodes CASSGQGSSEAFF.

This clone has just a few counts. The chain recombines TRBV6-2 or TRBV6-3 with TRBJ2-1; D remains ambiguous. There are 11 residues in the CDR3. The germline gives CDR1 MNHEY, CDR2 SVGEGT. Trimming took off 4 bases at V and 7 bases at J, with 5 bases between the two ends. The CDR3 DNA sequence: TGTGCCAGCAGTTTTCTAAATGAGCAGTTCTTC. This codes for CASSFLNEQFF.

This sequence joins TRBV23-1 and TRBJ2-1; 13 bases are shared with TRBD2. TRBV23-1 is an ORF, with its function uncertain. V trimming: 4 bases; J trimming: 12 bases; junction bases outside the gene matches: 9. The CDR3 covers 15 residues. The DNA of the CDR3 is TGCGCCAGCAGTCTCCCCGGGACTAGCGGGAAGGGGCAGTTCTTC. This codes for CASSLPGTSGKGQFF.

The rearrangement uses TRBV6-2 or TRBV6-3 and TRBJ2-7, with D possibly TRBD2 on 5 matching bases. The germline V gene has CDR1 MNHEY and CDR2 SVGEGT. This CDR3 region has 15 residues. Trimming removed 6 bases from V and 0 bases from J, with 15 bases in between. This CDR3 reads CASSPDYASSYEQYF. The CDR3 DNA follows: TGTGCCAGCAGCCCCGACTATGCCAGCTCCTACGAGCAGTACTTC.

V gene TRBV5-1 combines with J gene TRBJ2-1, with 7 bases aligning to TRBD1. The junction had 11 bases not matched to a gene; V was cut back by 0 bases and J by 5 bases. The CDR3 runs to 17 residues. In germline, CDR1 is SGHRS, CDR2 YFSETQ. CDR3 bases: TGCGCCAGCAGCTTGGAGCCAGGGGGACCCTGGAACAATGAGCAGTTCTTC. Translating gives CASSLEPGGPWNNEQFF.

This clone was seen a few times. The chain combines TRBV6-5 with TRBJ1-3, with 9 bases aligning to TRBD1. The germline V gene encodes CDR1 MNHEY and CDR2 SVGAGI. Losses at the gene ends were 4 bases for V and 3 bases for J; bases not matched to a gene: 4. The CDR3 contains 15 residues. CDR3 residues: CASSWGQGGGNTIYF. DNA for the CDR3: TGTGCCAGCAGTTGGGGACAGGGAGGTGGAAACACCATATATTTT.

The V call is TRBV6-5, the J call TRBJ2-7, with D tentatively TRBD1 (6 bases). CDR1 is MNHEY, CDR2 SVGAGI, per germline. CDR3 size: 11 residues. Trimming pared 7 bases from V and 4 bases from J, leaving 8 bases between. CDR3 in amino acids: CASTDSYEQYF. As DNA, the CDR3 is TGTGCCAGCACGGACAGTTACGAGCAGTACTTC.

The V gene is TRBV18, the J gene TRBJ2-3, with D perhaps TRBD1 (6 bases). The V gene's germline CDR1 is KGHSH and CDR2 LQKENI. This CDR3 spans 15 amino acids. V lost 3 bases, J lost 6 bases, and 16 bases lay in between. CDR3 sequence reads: CASSPQTGRGDTQYF. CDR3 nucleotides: TGTGCCAGCTCACCCCAGACAGGCCGTGGGGATACGCAGTATTTT.

CDR3 nucleotides: TGTGCCAGCAGCGCAGGGTTGGGTGAAAAACTGTTTTTT. This sequence encodes CASSAGLGEKLFF. The gene calls are TRBV7-2 and TRBJ1-4; possibly TRBD1 for D (5 bases). Trimming took off 5 bases at V and 7 bases at J, with 11 bases between the two ends. The CDR3 has 13 amino acids. The V gene's germline CDR1 is SGHTA and CDR2 FQGNSA.

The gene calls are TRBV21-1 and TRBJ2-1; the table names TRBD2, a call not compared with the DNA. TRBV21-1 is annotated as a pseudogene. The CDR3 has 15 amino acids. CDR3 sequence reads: CASSNEPHRYNEQFF. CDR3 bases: TGTGCCAGCAGCAATGAGCCCCACCGTTACAATGAGCAGTTCTTC.

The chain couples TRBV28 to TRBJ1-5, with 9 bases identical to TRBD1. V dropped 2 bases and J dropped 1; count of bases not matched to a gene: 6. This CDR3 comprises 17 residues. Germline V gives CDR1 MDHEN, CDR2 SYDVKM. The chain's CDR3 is CASSLPAQGASNQPQHF. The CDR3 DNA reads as TGTGCCAGCAGTTTACCTGCACAGGGGGCGAGCAATCAGCCCCAGCATTTT.

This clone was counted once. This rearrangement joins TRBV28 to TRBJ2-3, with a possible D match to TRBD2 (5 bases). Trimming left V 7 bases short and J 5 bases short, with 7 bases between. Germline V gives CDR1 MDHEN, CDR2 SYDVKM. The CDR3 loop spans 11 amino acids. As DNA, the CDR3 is TGTGCCAGCAATGGGAGAGATACGCAGTATTTT. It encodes CASNGRDTQYF.

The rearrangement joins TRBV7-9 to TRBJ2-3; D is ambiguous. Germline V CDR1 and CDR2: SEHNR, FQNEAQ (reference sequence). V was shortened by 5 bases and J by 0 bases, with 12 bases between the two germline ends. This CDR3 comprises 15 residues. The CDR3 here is CASSPSSTSTDTQYF. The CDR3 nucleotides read TGTGCCAGCAGCCCCTCTAGTACTAGCACAGATACGCAGTATTTT.

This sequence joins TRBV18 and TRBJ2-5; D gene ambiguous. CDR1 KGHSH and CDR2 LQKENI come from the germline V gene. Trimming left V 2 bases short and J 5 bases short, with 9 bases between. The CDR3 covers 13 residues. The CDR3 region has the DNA TGTGCCAGCTCACCAGGGCTGACGGAGACCCAGTACTTC. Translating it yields CASSPGLTETQYF. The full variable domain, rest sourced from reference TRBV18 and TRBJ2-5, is NAGVMQNPRHLVRRRGQEARLRCSPMKGHSHVYWYRQLPEEGLKFMVYLQKENIIDESGMPKERFSAEFPKEGPSILRIQQVVRGDSAAYFCASSPGLTETQYFGPGTRLLVL.

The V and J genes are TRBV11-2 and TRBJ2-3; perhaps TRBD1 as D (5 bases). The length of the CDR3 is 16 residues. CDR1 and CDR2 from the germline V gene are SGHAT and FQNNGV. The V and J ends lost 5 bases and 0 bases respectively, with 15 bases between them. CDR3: CASSIRQSPSTDTQYF. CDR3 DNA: TGTGCCAGCAGCATAAGACAGTCCCCCAGCACAGATACGCAGTATTTT.

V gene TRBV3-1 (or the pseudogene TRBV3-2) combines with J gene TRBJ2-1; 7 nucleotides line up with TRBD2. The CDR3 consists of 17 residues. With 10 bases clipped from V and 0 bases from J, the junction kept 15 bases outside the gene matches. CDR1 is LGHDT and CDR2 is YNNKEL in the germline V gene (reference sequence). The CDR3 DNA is TGTGCCATTCAACTTGAGGCGGGAGAACGCTCCTACAATGAGCAGTTCTTC. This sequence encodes CAIQLEAGERSYNEQFF.

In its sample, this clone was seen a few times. For the CDR3, the DNA is TGTGCCAGCAGCTTGTCTAGCGGGAGTGAGACCCAGTACTTC. Translated, it gives CASSLSSGSETQYF. This chain uses TRBV7-9 with TRBJ2-5, with 10 positions matching TRBD2. The CDR3 loop spans 14 amino acids. Germline loops: CDR1 SEHNR, CDR2 FQNEAQ (reference sequence). V shed 3 bases, J shed 5 bases, and the junction held 3 bases outside the gene matches.

The CDR3 is CASSYGLRPNEKLFF. Here the CDR3 DNA reads TGTGCCAGCAGTTACGGACTGAGGCCTAATGAAAAACTGTTTTTT. The chain has TRBV6-6 and TRBJ1-4; D uncertain. The CDR3 is made up of 15 amino acids. The ends were cut back, 2 bases at V and 3 bases at J, with 10 bases in the middle. CDR1 is MNHNY, CDR2 SVGAGI, per germline (reference sequence).

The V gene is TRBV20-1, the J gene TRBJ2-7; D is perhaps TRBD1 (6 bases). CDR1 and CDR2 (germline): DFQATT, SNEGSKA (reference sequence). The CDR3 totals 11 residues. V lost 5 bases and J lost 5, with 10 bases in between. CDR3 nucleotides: TGCAGTGCTTCAGGGGTGAACGAGCAGTACTTC. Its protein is CSASGVNEQYF.